This is a list of T cell receptor beta chains from one sample in a study of T-cell memory formation after mild COVID-19. TCRdb called the 5' RACE reads again in MiXCR, with one record for every CDR3 protein. Of 400,000 or so distinct CDR3 sequences in the sample, about 20% were seen once. The sample consisted of PBMCs or a T cell subset sorted from them (not recorded which). Receptors originate from an adult woman who had mild COVID-19 (a few samples of this study predate the infection). Cell type and time point are not known. Both conserved end residues are part of each CDR3. Each record gives: J gene, V gene, clone size, D gene, CDR3 protein, CDR3 DNA. D genes are given only for firm matches. Not all rows give a size; the values are once, few, many and, for expanded clones, a class.

j_gene: TRBJ2-7
v_gene: TRBV27
abundance: few
d_gene: TRBD1
CDR3aa: CASSRTSWTGGDPGLKSYEQYF
CDR3nt: TGTGCCAGCAGCAGAACCTCATGGACAGGGGGTGATCCGGGACTAAAGTCCTACGAGCAGTACTTC

j_gene: TRBJ2-3
v_gene: TRBV5-1
abundance: -
d_gene: -
CDR3aa: CASSLEPSHGTDTQYF
CDR3nt: TGCGCCAGCAGCTTGGAGCCTAGCCATGGCACAGATACGCAGTATTTT

j_gene: TRBJ2-1
v_gene: TRBV11-2
abundance: -
d_gene: TRBD2
CDR3aa: CASSVRLAGVYNEQFF
CDR3nt: TGTGCCAGCAGCGTCAGACTAGCGGGGGTCTACAATGAGCAGTTCTTC

j_gene: TRBJ2-7
v_gene: TRBV5-5
abundance: few
d_gene: TRBD2
CDR3aa: CASSFDGGGSYEQYF
CDR3nt: TGTGCCAGCAGTTTCGACGGCGGGGGCTCCTACGAGCAGTACTTC

j_gene: TRBJ1-1
v_gene: TRBV12-3/TRBV12-4
abundance: few
d_gene: -
CDR3aa: CASIGRGNQNTEAFF
CDR3nt: TGTGCCAGCATAGGTCGGGGGAACCAGAACACTGAAGCTTTCTTT

j_gene: TRBJ2-3
v_gene: TRBV4-2
abundance: -
d_gene: -
CDR3aa: CASSQASAYMDTQYF
CDR3nt: TGTGCCAGCAGCCAAGCGTCCGCATATATGGATACGCAGTATTTT

j_gene: TRBJ2-2
v_gene: TRBV5-4
abundance: -
d_gene: TRBD2
CDR3aa: CASSSGTSGITGELFF
CDR3nt: TGTGCCAGCAGTTCTGGGACTAGCGGGATCACCGGGGAGCTGTTTTTT

j_gene: TRBJ2-7
v_gene: TRBV27
abundance: few
d_gene: TRBD1
CDR3aa: CASGATGPFDEQYF
CDR3nt: TGTGCCAGTGGAGCGACAGGGCCCTTCGACGAGCAGTACTTC

j_gene: TRBJ2-5
v_gene: TRBV20-1
abundance: -
d_gene: -
CDR3aa: CSARREPEETQYF
CDR3nt: TGCAGTGCTAGACGCGAACCTGAAGAGACCCAGTACTTC

j_gene: TRBJ1-4
v_gene: TRBV5-1
abundance: -
d_gene: TRBD1
CDR3aa: CASSQGTGVSNEKLFF
CDR3nt: TGCGCCAGCAGCCAAGGGACAGGGGTTTCTAATGAAAAACTGTTTTTT

j_gene: TRBJ1-4
v_gene: TRBV4-2
abundance: -
d_gene: -
CDR3aa: CASSPGQQTNEKLFF
CDR3nt: TGTGCCAGCAGCCCCGGACAGCAAACTAATGAAAAACTGTTTTTT

j_gene: TRBJ2-7
v_gene: TRBV5-1
abundance: many
d_gene: -
CDR3aa: CASSSEGAYEQYF
CDR3nt: TGCGCCAGCAGCTCGGAAGGGGCCTACGAGCAGTACTTC

j_gene: TRBJ2-5
v_gene: TRBV5-1
abundance: -
d_gene: TRBD2
CDR3aa: CASSLGGRGGPRKETQYF
CDR3nt: TGCGCCAGCAGCTTGGGCGGTCGGGGGGGGCCTAGGAAAGAGACCCAGTACTTC

j_gene: TRBJ2-5
v_gene: TRBV15
abundance: few
d_gene: -
CDR3aa: CATSRMGYQETQYF
CDR3nt: TGTGCCACCAGCAGGATGGGATACCAAGAGACCCAGTACTTC

j_gene: TRBJ2-3
v_gene: TRBV20-1
abundance: many
d_gene: -
CDR3aa: CSASQEGFETDTQYF
CDR3nt: TGCAGTGCTAGCCAAGAAGGGTTTGAGACAGATACGCAGTATTTT

j_gene: TRBJ2-1
v_gene: TRBV7-2
abundance: -
d_gene: -
CDR3aa: CASSLDGFNEQFF
CDR3nt: TGTGCCAGCAGCTTAGACGGATTCAATGAGCAGTTCTTC

j_gene: TRBJ2-7
v_gene: TRBV5-1
abundance: few
d_gene: -
CDR3aa: CASSADSTQQYF
CDR3nt: TGCGCCAGCAGCGCCGACTCAACCCAGCAGTACTTC

j_gene: TRBJ1-1
v_gene: TRBV19
abundance: -
d_gene: -
CDR3aa: CASSVALGGNTEAFF
CDR3nt: TGTGCCAGTAGTGTCGCCCTGGGCGGGAACACTGAAGCTTTCTTT

j_gene: TRBJ1-2
v_gene: TRBV5-6
abundance: -
d_gene: -
CDR3aa: CASSARSLYGYTF
CDR3nt: TGTGCCAGCAGCGCCCGGTCATTATATGGCTACACCTTC

j_gene: TRBJ1-2
v_gene: TRBV21-1
abundance: -
d_gene: -
CDR3aa: CASSKDPPGRDGYTF
CDR3nt: TGTGCCAGCAGCAAAGATCCCCCAGGGAGGGATGGCTACACCTTC

j_gene: TRBJ1-1
v_gene: TRBV10-3
abundance: -
d_gene: -
CDR3aa: CAIGGTTEAFF
CDR3nt: TGTGCCATTGGAGGGACGACTGAAGCTTTCTTT

j_gene: TRBJ1-2
v_gene: TRBV29-1
abundance: -
d_gene: -
CDR3aa: CSVERPANGGYTF
CDR3nt: TGCAGCGTTGAACGGCCAGCTAATGGTGGCTACACCTTC

j_gene: TRBJ1-5
v_gene: TRBV12-3/TRBV12-4
abundance: few
d_gene: -
CDR3aa: CASSFQGLRQPQHF
CDR3nt: TGTGCCAGCAGTTTTCAGGGGTTACGTCAGCCCCAGCATTTT

j_gene: TRBJ2-3
v_gene: TRBV20-1
abundance: many
d_gene: -
CDR3aa: CSARGGWASSSTDTQYF
CDR3nt: TGCAGTGCTAGGGGGGGTTGGGCCTCGAGTTCGACAGATACGCAGTATTTT

j_gene: TRBJ1-2
v_gene: TRBV7-2
abundance: few
d_gene: -
CDR3aa: CASSLRQVGGVVGYTF
CDR3nt: TGTGCCAGCAGCTTAAGACAGGTTGGCGGGGTCGTTGGCTACACCTTC

j_gene: TRBJ2-5
v_gene: TRBV5-1
abundance: few
d_gene: TRBD2
CDR3aa: CASSQRTSGVYQETQYF
CDR3nt: TGCGCCAGCAGCCAAAGGACTAGCGGGGTATACCAAGAGACCCAGTACTTC

j_gene: TRBJ1-2
v_gene: TRBV7-9
abundance: few
d_gene: -
CDR3aa: CASSPLAGRQEAYGYTF
CDR3nt: TGTGCCAGCAGCCCCCTAGCGGGCCGCCAGGAGGCCTATGGCTACACCTTC

j_gene: TRBJ2-7
v_gene: TRBV6-5
abundance: -
d_gene: -
CDR3aa: CASSYSGQSSYEQYF
CDR3nt: TGTGCCAGCAGTTACTCGGGGCAGAGCTCCTACGAGCAGTACTTC

j_gene: TRBJ2-3
v_gene: TRBV24-1
abundance: -
d_gene: -
CDR3aa: CATSDRPGRTTDTQYF
CDR3nt: TGTGCCACCAGTGACCGACCCGGGAGAACGACAGATACGCAGTATTTT

j_gene: TRBJ1-1
v_gene: TRBV7-9
abundance: few
d_gene: -
CDR3aa: CASSFLGQSNTEAFF
CDR3nt: TGTGCCAGCAGCTTCTTAGGACAGTCGAACACTGAAGCTTTCTTT

j_gene: TRBJ1-4
v_gene: TRBV4-1
abundance: -
d_gene: -
CDR3aa: CASSQEQQVPEKLFF
CDR3nt: TGCGCCAGCAGCCAAGAACAACAGGTCCCTGAAAAACTGTTTTTT

j_gene: TRBJ2-2
v_gene: TRBV7-2
abundance: -
d_gene: -
CDR3aa: CASSLATGPNTGELFF
CDR3nt: TGTGCCAGCAGCTTAGCGACGGGACCCAACACCGGGGAGCTGTTTTTT

j_gene: TRBJ2-7
v_gene: TRBV5-1
abundance: -
d_gene: TRBD1
CDR3aa: CASSRTDRGIYEQYF
CDR3nt: TGCGCCAGCAGCCGAACGGACAGGGGGATCTACGAGCAGTACTTC

j_gene: TRBJ2-7
v_gene: TRBV27
abundance: -
d_gene: -
CDR3aa: CASSSWVSEEQYF
CDR3nt: TGTGCCAGCAGTAGTTGGGTATCGGAAGAGCAGTACTTC

j_gene: TRBJ1-4
v_gene: TRBV7-8
abundance: -
d_gene: -
CDR3aa: CASSLERTASNEKLFF
CDR3nt: TGTGCCAGCAGCTTAGAAAGGACAGCCTCTAATGAAAAACTGTTTTTT

j_gene: TRBJ2-7
v_gene: TRBV4-1
abundance: -
d_gene: -
CDR3aa: CASSQDPPSSGRGSYEQYF
CDR3nt: TGCGCCAGCAGCCAAGACCCCCCTTCGTCTGGGCGGGGCTCCTACGAGCAGTACTTC

j_gene: TRBJ2-3
v_gene: TRBV10-3
abundance: -
d_gene: TRBD1
CDR3aa: CAIRGTGSEEYF
CDR3nt: TGTGCCATCAGGGGGACAGGGTCTGAGGAGTATTTT

j_gene: TRBJ2-2
v_gene: TRBV24-1
abundance: -
d_gene: TRBD2
CDR3aa: CAVSGGLRTGELFF
CDR3nt: TGTGCCGTTTCGGGGGGTCTTCGTACCGGGGAGCTGTTTTTT

j_gene: TRBJ2-1
v_gene: TRBV7-9
abundance: -
d_gene: -
CDR3aa: CASRRGADNEQFF
CDR3nt: TGTGCCAGCAGACGGGGGGCGGACAATGAGCAGTTCTTC

j_gene: TRBJ1-5
v_gene: TRBV27
abundance: -
d_gene: TRBD1
CDR3aa: CASSLTGTGNQPQHF
CDR3nt: TGTGCCAGCAGCTTGACCGGGACAGGGAATCAGCCCCAGCATTTT

j_gene: TRBJ2-1
v_gene: TRBV6-4
abundance: many
d_gene: TRBD2
CDR3aa: CASSATSGSNEQFF
CDR3nt: TGTGCCAGCAGTGCGACTAGCGGGAGTAATGAGCAGTTCTTC

j_gene: TRBJ1-1
v_gene: TRBV6-5
abundance: -
d_gene: TRBD1
CDR3aa: CASSRQGGITEAFF
CDR3nt: TGTGCCAGCAGTCGACAGGGGGGTATCACTGAAGCTTTCTTT